A selection of T cell receptor beta chains follows, all from one sample in a study of technical replicates of blood from several donors. Assay: immunoSEQ multiplex PCR; the TCRdb copy retains only in-frame clones and omits some. The sample carries approximately 65,000 clones, approximately 83% recorded once. Sequencing was done on a sample of PBMCs. The receptors were sampled from a human donor in good health. Some clones in this sample may be carry-over from other donors' samples. Both conserved end residues are part of each CDR3. Expanded clones get a size class; other rows say once, few or many, or leave the size out.

TRBV27,TRBJ1-2,-,CASKSRDGYTF
TRBV9,TRBJ2-7,-,CASSETSGTGVDEQYF
TRBV19,TRBJ2-2,-,CASSISGTGGNTGELFF
TRBV5-1,TRBJ2-7,once,CASSLEVGGFYEQYF
TRBV2,TRBJ2-5,-,CASRRDREETQYF
TRBV4-2,TRBJ2-1,-,CASSQDFARGSYNEQFF
TRBV11-1,TRBJ2-1,once,CASSFLAGRYNEQFF
TRBV10-2,TRBJ2-7,-,CASSSNRGPSEQYF
TRBV25-1,TRBJ1-3,-,CASSESTAGGNTIYF
TRBV19,TRBJ1-6,-,CASSIGTVNSPLHF
TRBV30,TRBJ1-1,-,CAWRGLGGGSTEAFF
TRBV7-3,TRBJ2-1,-,CASSPTPFYEQFF
TRBV12-5,TRBJ2-5,-,CASGPQDRGLETQYF
TRBV27,TRBJ2-1,-,CASSSAGLAGNNEQFF
TRBV4-2,TRBJ2-7,many,CASSQDGDRGSEQYF
TRBV6-5,TRBJ2-7,-,CASSYRGYEQYF
TRBV4-2,TRBJ1-3,-,CASSQEISAGSGNTIYF
TRBV7-8,TRBJ1-2,-,CASSPFGTGVGYTF
TRBV11-1,TRBJ2-7,-,CASSLEYNRGGEQYF
TRBV15,TRBJ2-5,-,CATSRESTSWKETQYF
TRBV10-2,TRBJ1-1,-,CASKTGVRTEAFF
TRBV19,TRBJ2-1,once,CASRKLAAHNEQFF
TRBV11-2,TRBJ2-1,-,CASSSFGRGIGREQFF
TRBV29-1,TRBJ2-5,-,CSVEGSETQYF
TRBV5-1,TRBJ2-1,-,CASSLTSGGEGEQFF
TRBV7-9,TRBJ2-3,-,CASSLGWASDLHTQYF
TRBV4-2,TRBJ2-5,-,CASSQGAVQETQYF
TRBV11-1,TRBJ1-1,-,CASSLRAAGRYTEAFF
TRBV19,TRBJ1-5,-,CASTLSGGGNQPQHF
TRBV5-6,TRBJ2-3,-,CASSRGRGGSRNTQYF
TRBV6-1,TRBJ1-5,-,CASSEGAYSNQPQHF
TRBV7-6,TRBJ1-5,-,CASSPVRGKSNQPQHF
TRBV18,TRBJ2-5,few,CASSPPGVAVQYF
TRBV12-5,TRBJ1-4,-,CASGFPLTGGTNEKLFF
TRBV12-5,TRBJ1-3,-,CASGLTQRTIGNTIYF
TRBV30,TRBJ1-1,once,CATGRDRANTEAFF
TRBV30,TRBJ1-5,few,CAWSGTGGQPQHF
TRBV25-1,TRBJ1-2,-,CASSAGVGYTF
TRBV5-1,TRBJ1-1,-,CASSNGDIMNTEAFF
TRBV13,TRBJ2-2,-,CASSAGLARTGELFF
TRBV25-1,TRBJ1-2,-,CASSPEPGGVRISGYTF
TRBV6-8,TRBJ2-3,-,CASTIVGTSGNYTQYF
TRBV5-1,TRBJ2-7,-,CASSLRVQGEQYF
TRBV6-1,TRBJ2-7,once,CASSETQGVLPYEQYF
TRBV10-3,TRBJ2-1,-,CAISEPQGQWREGFNEQFF
TRBV15,TRBJ1-1,-,CATSSLQRRPQAFF
TRBV10-3,TRBJ1-1,few,CAISEFRGAGEAFF
TRBV7-2,TRBJ1-2,once,CASSPRQDYTF
TRBV5-1,TRBJ1-4,-,CASSQDTSNEKLFF
TRBV6-5,TRBJ1-3,-,CASSSSISGNTIYF
TRBV7-2,TRBJ2-7,-,CASSSLSYEQYF
TRBV15,TRBJ1-5,-,CATTLDRASNQPQHF
TRBV5-1,TRBJ1-6,-,CASSSEGGFSPLHF
TRBV7-2,TRBJ1-2,-,CASSLVDRDRHGYTF
TRBV19,TRBJ2-4,-,CASSVTGIVIQYF